The entry that follows covers one T cell receptor (beta chain) sequence. Trimming at V came to 5 bases and at J to 3 bases, leaving 6 bases not matched to a gene. The CDR3 runs to 14 residues. The V gene's germline CDR1 is LNHDA and CDR2 SQIVND (reference sequence). Libraries were prepared by immunoSEQ multiplex PCR; TCRdb keeps only in-frame clonotypes and omits some of them. This sample yields under 250,000 clones, of which roughly 80% are seen a single time; about 6% belongs to the top ten. The entry originates in a study of cytomegalovirus exposure and HLA in healthy donors. On the study more broadly: The approximately 120 validation repertoires used the same platform as the approximately 700 first-cohort repertoires, a later analysis reported.

This receptor was obtained from a woman younger than 35 in good health and CMV-seronegative. V usage is TRBV19 and J usage is TRBJ1-1; TRBD1 matches at 7 bases. Sequences were obtained from PBMCs. CDR3 residues: CASSPRGLDTEAFF. The CDR3 DNA sequence: TGTGCCAGTAGTCCCAGGGGGTTGGACACTGAAGCTTTCTTT.